The rows below give T cell receptor beta chains drawn from one sample of a study of blood T cell repertoires in COVID-19. TCRdb keeps only in-frame clones here, not all; method: immunoSEQ multiplex PCR. This table has 130,000 to 150,000 clones, roughly 86% appearing once. Sequenced input: peripheral blood. The receptors were sampled from a human donor in a cohort sampled during active COVID-19. CDR3s leave out the opening cysteine and the closing phenylalanine or tryptophan. The order of the fields is V gene, J gene, CDR3 protein.

v_call: TRBV2; j_call: TRBJ1-4; cdr3_aa: ASSADRVSEKLF
v_call: TRBV7-9; j_call: TRBJ2-7; cdr3_aa: ASSLTSGALGYEQY
v_call: TRBV19; j_call: TRBJ2-3; cdr3_aa: ASSISPRGSVDTQY
v_call: TRBV2; j_call: TRBJ1-4; cdr3_aa: ASSQEQGAGEKLF
v_call: TRBV5-4; j_call: TRBJ2-1; cdr3_aa: ASSLDPAGYNEQF
v_call: TRBV7-9; j_call: TRBJ2-7; cdr3_aa: ASSLRDRGSSYEQY
v_call: TRBV12-3/TRBV12-4; j_call: TRBJ2-7; cdr3_aa: ASRPDSPYEQY
v_call: TRBV10-1; j_call: TRBJ1-5; cdr3_aa: ASRGDRAFNQPQH
v_call: TRBV9; j_call: TRBJ2-2; cdr3_aa: ASSVTGSGPTTGELF
v_call: TRBV6-5; j_call: TRBJ1-6; cdr3_aa: ASSFGYRSSPLH
v_call: TRBV28; j_call: TRBJ2-7; cdr3_aa: ASGQNVEQY
v_call: TRBV7-2; j_call: TRBJ1-2; cdr3_aa: ASSLGQPTYGYT
v_call: TRBV28; j_call: TRBJ1-1; cdr3_aa: ATGERTEGAF
v_call: TRBV11-3; j_call: TRBJ2-5; cdr3_aa: ARSPRGRKTQY
v_call: TRBV5-4; j_call: TRBJ2-1; cdr3_aa: ASSLAIKPEQF
v_call: TRBV4-1; j_call: TRBJ2-1; cdr3_aa: ASSPEGQTSLGEQF
v_call: TRBV27; j_call: TRBJ1-6; cdr3_aa: ASSYRNSPLH
v_call: TRBV9; j_call: TRBJ2-2; cdr3_aa: ASSMGTSSGELF
v_call: TRBV7-2; j_call: TRBJ2-7; cdr3_aa: ASAESGISYEQY
v_call: TRBV3-1/TRBV3-2; j_call: TRBJ2-3; cdr3_aa: ASSQTPPGLAGTDTQY
v_call: TRBV3-1/TRBV3-2; j_call: TRBJ1-1; cdr3_aa: ASSPGQGENGAF
v_call: TRBV2; j_call: TRBJ1-6; cdr3_aa: ASSSLQGSPLH
v_call: TRBV28; j_call: TRBJ2-7; cdr3_aa: ASRTATGGSPYEQY
v_call: TRBV3-1/TRBV3-2; j_call: TRBJ1-3; cdr3_aa: ASSQRFSASSGNTIY
v_call: TRBV11-2; j_call: TRBJ1-6; cdr3_aa: ASSLGDITPLRD
v_call: TRBV28; j_call: TRBJ2-3; cdr3_aa: ASSSQSTDTQY
v_call: TRBV25-1; j_call: TRBJ2-1; cdr3_aa: ASSEPHGRDYNEQF
v_call: TRBV7-9; j_call: TRBJ1-1; cdr3_aa: ASSLDTGETEAF
v_call: TRBV7-8; j_call: TRBJ2-5; cdr3_aa: ASSLSTRRETQY
v_call: TRBV28; j_call: TRBJ1-1; cdr3_aa: ASSFSRTGNTEAF
v_call: TRBV4-3; j_call: TRBJ2-1; cdr3_aa: ASSQDGVFRGGSPRNEQF
v_call: TRBV6-5; j_call: TRBJ1-1; cdr3_aa: ASGTTRMNTEAF
v_call: TRBV27; j_call: TRBJ1-1; cdr3_aa: ASAALATEAF
v_call: TRBV5-1; j_call: TRBJ1-6; cdr3_aa: ASSAAGSDGSPLH
v_call: TRBV7-9; j_call: TRBJ2-7; cdr3_aa: ASGALYEQY
v_call: TRBV7-9; j_call: TRBJ2-1; cdr3_aa: ASSLGLPNDYNEQF
v_call: TRBV3-1/TRBV3-2; j_call: TRBJ2-7; cdr3_aa: ASSHRDTPYEQY
v_call: TRBV9; j_call: TRBJ2-3; cdr3_aa: ASSVLARPHDPTDTQY
v_call: TRBV21-1; j_call: TRBJ2-1; cdr3_aa: ASGQGVGGQGHNEQF
v_call: TRBV7-9; j_call: TRBJ2-2; cdr3_aa: ANMNIQASNTGELF
v_call: TRBV7-9; j_call: TRBJ2-7; cdr3_aa: ASSLGTTTDEIDYEQY
v_call: TRBV6-5; j_call: TRBJ1-2; cdr3_aa: ASKRLGAPPGYT
v_call: TRBV5-1; j_call: TRBJ1-2; cdr3_aa: ASFGQGPNYGYT
v_call: TRBV3-1/TRBV3-2; j_call: TRBJ2-2; cdr3_aa: ASSQGWTSGSRGGELF
v_call: TRBV6-8; j_call: TRBJ2-7; cdr3_aa: ASSYGRGAVEEQY
v_call: TRBV19; j_call: TRBJ1-1; cdr3_aa: ASSGYNTEAF
v_call: TRBV11-2; j_call: TRBJ2-7; cdr3_aa: ASSSNSVGGQY
v_call: TRBV4-1; j_call: TRBJ1-5; cdr3_aa: ASSQGTGTGGQQPQH
v_call: TRBV2; j_call: TRBJ2-7; cdr3_aa: ASSSSGHLTYEQY
v_call: TRBV5-8; j_call: TRBJ1-1; cdr3_aa: ASSLGQPIMNTEAF
v_call: TRBV9; j_call: TRBJ2-2; cdr3_aa: ASSTNPSVGTGELF
v_call: TRBV5-5; j_call: TRBJ1-1; cdr3_aa: ASSQGDRVTEAF
v_call: TRBV19; j_call: TRBJ2-1; cdr3_aa: ASSLNPLAGEGYEQF
v_call: TRBV27; j_call: TRBJ2-5; cdr3_aa: ASSLSTGRQETQY
v_call: TRBV23-1; j_call: TRBJ1-1; cdr3_aa: ASSQEQGTKDTEAF
v_call: TRBV10-3; j_call: TRBJ2-7; cdr3_aa: AIGQGAREQY
v_call: TRBV4-1; j_call: TRBJ2-3; cdr3_aa: ASSPHGQGAWADTQY
v_call: TRBV15; j_call: TRBJ1-2; cdr3_aa: ATSRDLLQGATRYT
v_call: TRBV7-3; j_call: TRBJ2-3; cdr3_aa: ASSASGSRTDTQY
v_call: TRBV19; j_call: TRBJ2-1; cdr3_aa: ASSPRQGWQNEQF